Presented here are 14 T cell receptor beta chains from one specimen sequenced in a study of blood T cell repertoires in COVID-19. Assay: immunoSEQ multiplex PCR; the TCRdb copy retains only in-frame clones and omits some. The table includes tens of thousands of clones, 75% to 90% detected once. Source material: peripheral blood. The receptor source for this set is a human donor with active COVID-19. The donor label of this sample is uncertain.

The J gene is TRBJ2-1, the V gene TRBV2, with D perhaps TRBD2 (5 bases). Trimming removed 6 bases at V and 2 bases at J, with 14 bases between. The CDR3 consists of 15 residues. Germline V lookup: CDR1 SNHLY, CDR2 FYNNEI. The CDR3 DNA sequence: TGTGCCAGCAGACAAAAGGCGGGCCCCTACAATGAGCAGTTCTTC. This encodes CASRQKAGPYNEQFF.

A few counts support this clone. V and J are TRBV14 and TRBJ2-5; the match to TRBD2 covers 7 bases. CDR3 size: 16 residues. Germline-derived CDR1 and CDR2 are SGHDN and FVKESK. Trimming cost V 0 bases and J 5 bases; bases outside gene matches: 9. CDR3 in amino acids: CASSQDGGVVRETQYF. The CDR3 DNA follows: TGTGCCAGCAGCCAAGATGGGGGGGTCGTCCGGGAGACCCAGTACTTC.

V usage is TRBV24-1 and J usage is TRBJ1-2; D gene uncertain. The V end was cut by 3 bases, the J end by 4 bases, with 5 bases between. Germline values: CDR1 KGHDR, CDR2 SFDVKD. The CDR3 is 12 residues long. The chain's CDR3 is CATSDPFYGYTF. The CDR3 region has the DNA TGTGCCACCAGTGATCCTTTCTATGGCTACACCTTC.

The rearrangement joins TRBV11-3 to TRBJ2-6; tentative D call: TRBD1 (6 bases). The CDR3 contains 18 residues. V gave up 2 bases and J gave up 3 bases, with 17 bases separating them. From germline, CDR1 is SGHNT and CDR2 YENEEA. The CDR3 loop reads CASSLTTGPGGGANVLTF. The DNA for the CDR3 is TGTGCCAGCAGCTTAACGACAGGCCCTGGAGGTGGGGCCAACGTCCTGACTTTC.

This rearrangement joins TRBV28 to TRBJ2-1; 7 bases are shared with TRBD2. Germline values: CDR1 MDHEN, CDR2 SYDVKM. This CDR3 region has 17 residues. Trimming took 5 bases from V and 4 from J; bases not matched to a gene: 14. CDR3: CASSPPVGSSGYNEQFF. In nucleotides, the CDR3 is TGTGCCAGCAGTCCCCCCGTGGGTTCTAGCGGTTACAATGAGCAGTTCTTC. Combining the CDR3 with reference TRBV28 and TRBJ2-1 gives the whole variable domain DVKVTQSSRYLVKRTGEKVFLECVQDMDHENMFWYRQDPGLGLRLIYFSYDVKMKEKGDIPEGYSVSREKKERFSLILESASTNQTSMYLCASSPPVGSSGYNEQFFGPGTRLTVL.

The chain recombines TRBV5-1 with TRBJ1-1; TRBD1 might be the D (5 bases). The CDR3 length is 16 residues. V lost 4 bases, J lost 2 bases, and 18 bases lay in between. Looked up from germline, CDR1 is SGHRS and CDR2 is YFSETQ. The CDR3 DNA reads TGCGCCAGCAGCCCCCCGGTCTCGGGGGGAAACACTGAAGCTTTCTTT. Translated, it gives CASSPPVSGGNTEAFF.

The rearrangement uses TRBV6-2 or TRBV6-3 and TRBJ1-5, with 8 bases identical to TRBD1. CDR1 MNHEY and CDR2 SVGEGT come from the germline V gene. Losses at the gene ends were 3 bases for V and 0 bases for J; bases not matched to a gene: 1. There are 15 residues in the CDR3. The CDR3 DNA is TGTGCCAGCAGTTATGGACAGGGTAGCAATCAGCCCCAGCATTTT. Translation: CASSYGQGSNQPQHF.

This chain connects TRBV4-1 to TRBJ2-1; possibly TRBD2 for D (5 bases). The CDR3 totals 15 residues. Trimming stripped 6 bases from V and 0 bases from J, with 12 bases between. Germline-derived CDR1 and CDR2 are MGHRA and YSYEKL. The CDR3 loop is CASRRLPISYNEQFF. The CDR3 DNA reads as TGCGCCAGCAGGCGACTACCGATCTCCTACAATGAGCAGTTCTTC.

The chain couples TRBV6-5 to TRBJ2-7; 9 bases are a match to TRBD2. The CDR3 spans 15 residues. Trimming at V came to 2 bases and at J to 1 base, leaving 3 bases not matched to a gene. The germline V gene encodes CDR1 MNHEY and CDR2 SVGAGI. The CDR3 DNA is TGTGCCAGCAGTTACCGGCTAGCGGGGTCCTACGAGCAGTACTTC. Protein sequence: CASSYRLAGSYEQYF.

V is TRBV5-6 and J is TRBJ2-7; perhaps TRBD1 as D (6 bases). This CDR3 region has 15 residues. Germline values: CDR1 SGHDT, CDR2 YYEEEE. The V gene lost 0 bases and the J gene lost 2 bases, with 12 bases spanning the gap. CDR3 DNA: TGTGCCAGCAGCTTGGGTTTCAGGGGACCCTACGAGCAGTACTTC. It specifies CASSLGFRGPYEQYF.

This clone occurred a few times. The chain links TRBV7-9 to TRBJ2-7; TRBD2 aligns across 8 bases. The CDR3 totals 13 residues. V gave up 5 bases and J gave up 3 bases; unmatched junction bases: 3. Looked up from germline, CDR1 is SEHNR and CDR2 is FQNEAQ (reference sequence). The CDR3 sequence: CASSLLAVYEQYF. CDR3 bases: TGTGCCAGCAGCCTACTAGCGGTCTACGAGCAGTACTTC.

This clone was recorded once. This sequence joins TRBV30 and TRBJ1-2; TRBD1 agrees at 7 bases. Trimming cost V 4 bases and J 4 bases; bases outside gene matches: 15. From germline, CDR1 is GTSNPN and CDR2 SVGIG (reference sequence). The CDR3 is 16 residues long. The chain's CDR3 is CAWTKGGLQGTYGYTF. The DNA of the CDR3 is TGTGCCTGGACCAAGGGGGGTTTACAGGGGACCTATGGCTACACCTTC.

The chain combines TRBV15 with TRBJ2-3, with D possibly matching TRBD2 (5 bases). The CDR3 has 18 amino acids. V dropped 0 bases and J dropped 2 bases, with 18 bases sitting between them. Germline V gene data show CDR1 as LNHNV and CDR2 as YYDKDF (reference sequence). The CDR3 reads CATSRDLPGSSPTDTQYF. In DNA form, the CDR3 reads TGTGCCACCAGCAGAGATCTCCCTGGGTCTAGCCCCACAGATACGCAGTATTTT.

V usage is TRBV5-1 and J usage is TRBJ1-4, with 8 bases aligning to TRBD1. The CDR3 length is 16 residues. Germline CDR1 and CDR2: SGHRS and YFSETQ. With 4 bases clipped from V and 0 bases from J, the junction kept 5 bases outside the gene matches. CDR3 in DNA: TGCGCCAGCAGCCCCAGGGGGCAGGCAACTAATGAAAAACTGTTTTTT. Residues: CASSPRGQATNEKLFF.